The entry that follows covers one T cell receptor beta chain sequence. The source of the sample is a study of shared clonotypes between healthy human individuals. Germline CDR1 reads SGHRS; CDR2 reads YFSETQ. This CDR3 has 15 residues. V was trimmed by 3 bases and J by 10 bases, leaving 17 bases between them. CD4+ cells underwent separation, giving CD45RA+ naive and CD45RA-negative memory subsets. The data were produced by immunoSEQ multiplex PCR, yet TCRdb's version contains in-frame clones alone and is incomplete. The sample has some 2 million clones; roughly 94% are singletons. The chain uses TRBV5-1 and TRBJ1-6; tentatively, D is TRBD1 (5 bases). Sequenced input: naive CD4+ T cells sorted from blood. The subset: CD45RA+ positively selected. The clonotype was recovered from a man in his late teens or twenties in good health. The CDR3 DNA follows: TGCGCCAGCAGCTCCTCGATGTCGGGGGGATCACCCCTCCACTTT. Encoded protein: CASSSSMSGGSPLHF.